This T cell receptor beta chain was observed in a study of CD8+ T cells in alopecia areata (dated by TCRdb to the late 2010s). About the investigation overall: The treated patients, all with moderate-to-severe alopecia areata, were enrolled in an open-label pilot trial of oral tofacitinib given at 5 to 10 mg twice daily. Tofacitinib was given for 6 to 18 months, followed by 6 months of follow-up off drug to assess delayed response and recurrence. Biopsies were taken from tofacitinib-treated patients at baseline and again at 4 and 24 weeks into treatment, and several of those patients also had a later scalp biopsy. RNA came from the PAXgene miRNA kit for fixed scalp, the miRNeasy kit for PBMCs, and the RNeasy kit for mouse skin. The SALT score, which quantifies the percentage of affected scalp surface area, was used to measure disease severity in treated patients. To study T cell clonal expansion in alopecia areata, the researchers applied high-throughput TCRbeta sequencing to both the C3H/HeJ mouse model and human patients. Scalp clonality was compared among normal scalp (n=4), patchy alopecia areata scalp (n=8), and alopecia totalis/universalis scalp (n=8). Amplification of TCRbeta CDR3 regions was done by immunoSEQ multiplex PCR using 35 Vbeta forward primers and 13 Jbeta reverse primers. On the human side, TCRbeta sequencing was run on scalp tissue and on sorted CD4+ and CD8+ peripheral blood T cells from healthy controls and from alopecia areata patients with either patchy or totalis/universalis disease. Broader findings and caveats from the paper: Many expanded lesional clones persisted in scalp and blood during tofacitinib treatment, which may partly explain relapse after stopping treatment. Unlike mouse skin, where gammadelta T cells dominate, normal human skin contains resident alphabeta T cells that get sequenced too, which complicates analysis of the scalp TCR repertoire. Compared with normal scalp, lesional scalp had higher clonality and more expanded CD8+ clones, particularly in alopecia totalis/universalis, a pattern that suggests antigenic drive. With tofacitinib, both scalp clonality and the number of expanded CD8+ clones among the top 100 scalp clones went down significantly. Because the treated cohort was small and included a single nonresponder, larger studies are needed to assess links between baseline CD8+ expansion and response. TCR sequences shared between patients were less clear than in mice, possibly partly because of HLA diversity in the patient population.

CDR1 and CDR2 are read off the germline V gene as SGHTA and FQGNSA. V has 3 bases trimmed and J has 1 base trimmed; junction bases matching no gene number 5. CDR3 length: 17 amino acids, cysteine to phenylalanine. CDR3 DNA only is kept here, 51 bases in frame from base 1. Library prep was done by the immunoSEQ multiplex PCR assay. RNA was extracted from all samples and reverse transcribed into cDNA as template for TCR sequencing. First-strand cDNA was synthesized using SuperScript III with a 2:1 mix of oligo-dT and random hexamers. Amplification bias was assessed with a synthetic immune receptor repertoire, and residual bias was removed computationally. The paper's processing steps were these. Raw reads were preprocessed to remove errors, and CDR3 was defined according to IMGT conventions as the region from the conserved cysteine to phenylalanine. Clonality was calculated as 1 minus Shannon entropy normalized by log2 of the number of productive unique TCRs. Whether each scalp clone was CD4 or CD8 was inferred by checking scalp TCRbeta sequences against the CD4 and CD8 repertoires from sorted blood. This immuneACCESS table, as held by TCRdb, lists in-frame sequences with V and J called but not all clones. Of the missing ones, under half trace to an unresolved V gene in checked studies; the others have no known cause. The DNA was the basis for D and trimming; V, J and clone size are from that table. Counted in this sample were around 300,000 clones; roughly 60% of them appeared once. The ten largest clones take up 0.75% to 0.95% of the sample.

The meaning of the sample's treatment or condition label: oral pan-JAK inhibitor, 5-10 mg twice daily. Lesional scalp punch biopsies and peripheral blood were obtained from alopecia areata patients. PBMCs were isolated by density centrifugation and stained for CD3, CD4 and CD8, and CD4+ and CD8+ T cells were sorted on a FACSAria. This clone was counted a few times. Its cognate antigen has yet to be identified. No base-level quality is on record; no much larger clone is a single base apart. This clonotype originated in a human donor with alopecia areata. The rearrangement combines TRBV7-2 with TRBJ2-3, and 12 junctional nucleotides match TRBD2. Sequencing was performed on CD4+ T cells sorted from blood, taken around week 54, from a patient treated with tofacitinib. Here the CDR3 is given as CASSFLTSGGRTDTQYF. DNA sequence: TGTGCCAGCAGCTTCCTGACTAGCGGGGGCCGCACAGATACGCAGTATTTT.